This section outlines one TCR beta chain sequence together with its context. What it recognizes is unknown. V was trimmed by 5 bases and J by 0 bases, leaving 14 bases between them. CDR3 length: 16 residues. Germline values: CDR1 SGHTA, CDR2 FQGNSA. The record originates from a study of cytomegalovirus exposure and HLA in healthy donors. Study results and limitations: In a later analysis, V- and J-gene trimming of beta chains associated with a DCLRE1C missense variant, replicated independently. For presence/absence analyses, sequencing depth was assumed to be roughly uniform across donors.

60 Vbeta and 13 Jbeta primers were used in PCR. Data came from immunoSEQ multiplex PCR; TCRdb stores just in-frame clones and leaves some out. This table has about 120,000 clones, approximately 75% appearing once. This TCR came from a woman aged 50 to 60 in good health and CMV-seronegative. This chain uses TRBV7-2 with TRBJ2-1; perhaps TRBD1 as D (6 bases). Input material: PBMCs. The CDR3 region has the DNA TGTGCCAGCAGCCCAGGGGCGGTGACCTCCTACAATGAGCAGTTCTTC. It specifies CASSPGAVTSYNEQFF.